This T cell receptor beta chain derives from a study of blood T cells in healthy people across ages (dated by TCRdb to the mid-2010s). Regarding the study in general: In model experiments, template switching captured roughly one uniquely barcoded TCR beta cDNA molecule for every two T cells. To avoid experimental bias, donors of different ages were distributed randomly across sequencing lanes. Using deep sequencing normalized with unique cDNA molecular identifiers, the study measured how TCR beta repertoire diversity changes with age. Four age groups were formed from the donors: young (average approximately 15 years), middle-aged (approximately 41), aged (about 68) and long-lived (around 82). Two additional independent replicas of 1 million unique cDNA reads from the same blood draw were analyzed for two donors (one aged 18 to 30 and one aged 80 or older).

The approximately 39 donors, aged about 6 to 95 years, were systemically healthy Caucasian individuals from Russia. Each donor gave around 9.9 milliliters of peripheral blood, collected into EDTA-treated Vacutainer tubes. Ficoll-Paque density-gradient centrifugation was used to isolate PBMCs, with at least 6 million obtained per sample. Trizol reagent was used to extract total RNA from PBMCs, with at least 5 micrograms per sample. For every donor, flow cytometry on a PBMC aliquot measured the percentage of naive CD45RAhigh/CD27high T cells. At the junction V is shortened by 3 bases and J by 5 bases, with 7 bases in between. From the germline V gene, CDR1 is SNHLY and CDR2 is FYNNEI. CDR3 length: 12 amino acids, cysteine to phenylalanine. Of the read, only the CDR3 DNA is kept; its 36 bases are in frame from base 1. As regards this clonotype: Its antigen remains unidentified. The record has no base qualities; no much larger clone is one base away.

The library relied on 5' RACE. This sample was sequenced with an Illumina HiSeq 2500. A second PCR of about 7 to 12 cycles was run with a J-beta primer mix and a sample-barcoded 5' primer. A template-switch 5' adaptor carrying 12 random nucleotides introduced a unique molecular identifier onto each TCR beta cDNA molecule. Each sample yielded at least 3 million CDR3-containing paired-end reads. First-strand cDNA synthesis was performed from all RNA using the Mint cDNA synthesis kit, with priming by a TRBC-specific oligonucleotide. All cDNA was treated with uracil-DNA glycosylase and then went through a first 18-cycle PCR with the universal primers M1SS and BC2_uni_R. On the authors' methods: Normalization of each sample was performed by random selection of 1 million high-quality reads, each carrying a distinct molecular identifier. Instead of being binned into consensus sequences, reads with shared molecular identifiers were discarded. MiTCR, run with a Q25 quality threshold and the strictest error-elimination algorithm, handled CDR3 identification, clonotype clustering and error correction. Lower-bound total TCR beta diversity was estimated with a nonparametric unseen species model using Euler transformation. TCRdb reanalyzed the raw reads on its own, using fastp at Q25 for trimming and MiXCR for clone calling, and kept in-frame beta chains. Duplicate CDR3 protein sequences are folded into a single record with the most common DNA and genes. The V and J calls here are based on TCRdb, not the publication. The sample table shows around 1.5 million distinct CDR3 sequences, and roughly 32% are seen once. Roughly 10% of the sample is in the top ten clones.

Study-wide conclusions, independent of this receptor: Compared with the aged group, the long-lived group had more naive CD4+ T cells, fewer expanded clones and increased TCR diversity, a pattern suggesting age selection. As age increased, observed TCR beta diversity per million T cells dropped in a roughly linear way, and a significant reduction was already evident by age roughly 36. Conclusive comparison of naive and antigen-experienced compartments was prevented by the profiling of bulk unsorted PBMCs. The percentage of naive T cells measured by flow cytometry correlated strongly with observed TCR beta diversity. Estimates of total diversity from one million sequenced T cells were regarded as lower bounds and underestimates. Because donor CMV infection status was unknown, age-related changes in expanded clonotypes were potentially confounded.

The receptor was derived from a woman aged 25 to 39 in good health. Input material: blood. The chain is assembled from TRBV2 and TRBJ2-5, with an unclear D gene assignment. The DNA sequence is TGTGCCAGCAGTGAGGTCAGGGAGACCCAGTACTTC. This gives the protein CASSEVRETQYF. Where the CDR3 stops, the reference TRBV2 and TRBJ2-5 genes take over; the full variable domain is EPEVTQTPSHQVTQMGQEVILRCVPISNHLYFYWYRQILGQKVEFLVSFYNNEISEKSEIFDDQFSVERPDGSNFTLKIRSTKLEDSAMYFCASSEVRETQYFGPGTRLLVL.